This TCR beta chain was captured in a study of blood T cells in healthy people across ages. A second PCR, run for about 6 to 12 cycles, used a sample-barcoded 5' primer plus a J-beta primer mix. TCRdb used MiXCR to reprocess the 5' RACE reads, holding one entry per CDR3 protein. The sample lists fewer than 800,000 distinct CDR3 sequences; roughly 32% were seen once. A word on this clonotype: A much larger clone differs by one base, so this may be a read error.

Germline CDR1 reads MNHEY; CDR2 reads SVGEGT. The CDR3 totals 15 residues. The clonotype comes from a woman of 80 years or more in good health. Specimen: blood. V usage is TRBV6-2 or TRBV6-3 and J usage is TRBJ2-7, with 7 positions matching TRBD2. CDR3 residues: CASSYQSSGPYEQNF. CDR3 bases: TGTGCCAGCAGTTACCAGTCTAGCGGCCCCTACGAGCAGAACTTC.